This T cell receptor beta chain was recovered during a study of cytomegalovirus exposure and HLA in healthy donors. The PCR was carried out with 60 Vbeta primers and 13 Jbeta primers. The assay was immunoSEQ multiplex PCR, and TCRdb's table has in-frame clones only and misses some. The data hold approximately 87,000 clones, with roughly 86% observed a single time. CDR1 is SQVTM and CDR2 is ANQGSEA in the germline V gene. The CDR3 loop spans 15 amino acids. V was clipped by 4 bases and J by 3 bases; unmatched bases: 7. This clone came up once. The source is a young woman in good health and CMV-seropositive. The chain joins TRBV29-1 to TRBJ2-1; 9 bases fit TRBD1. The source material was PBMCs. The CDR3 spells CSVAKTGGVYNEQFF. The CDR3 bases are TGCAGCGTTGCCAAGACAGGGGGAGTCTACAATGAGCAGTTCTTC.